This T cell receptor (beta chain) was documented in a study of OX40 agonist ivuxolimab in advanced cancers. V lost 1 base, J lost 8 bases, and 7 bases stayed unmatched. Germline V gene sequence: CDR1 LGHNA, CDR2 YSLEER. This CDR3 has 17 residues. TCRdb's table, derived via immunoSEQ multiplex PCR, lists solely in-frame clones and lacks some. In the table there are under 85,000 clones, 90% of which are singletons. The chain combines TRBV4-3 with TRBJ2-1, with 14 positions matching TRBD2. The receptor was isolated from an adult with an advanced solid tumor such as melanoma, head and neck, liver or kidney cancer. The sample consisted of CD4+ or CD8+ T cells sorted from blood, taken in a trial of the OX40 agonist ivuxolimab. In DNA, the CDR3 is TGCGCCAGCAGCCAAGTGGGGACTAGCGGGAGAGGTGATGAGCAGTTCTTC. The encoded protein is CASSQVGTSGRGDEQFF.